These 5 T cell receptor beta chains share one sample of origin, sequenced in a study of shared clonotypes between healthy human individuals. Profiling relied on immunoSEQ multiplex PCR, and the TCRdb table lists in-frame clones only, not all of them. The table records about 600,000 clones, more than 95% of them present only once. Material for sequencing was naive CD4+ T cells sorted from blood. Subset reported: CD45RA+ positively selected. The source of these receptors is a woman aged 25 to 39 in good health.

The chain couples TRBV28 to TRBJ2-7, with 10 bases that match TRBD2. Trimming at V came to 2 bases and at J to 2 bases, leaving 18 bases not matched to a gene. Germline V CDR1 and CDR2: MDHEN, SYDVKM. The CDR3 extends over 20 amino acids. The CDR3 loop is CASSLGYVPLAGETPYEQYF. CDR3 DNA sequence: TGTGCCAGCAGTTTAGGGTACGTTCCCCTAGCGGGAGAAACCCCCTACGAGCAGTACTTC.

This chain connects TRBV1 to TRBJ2-5; TRBD2 reflects the table's D call only, with no check against the DNA. The J call may be in error: the DNA end matches TRBJ2-7 better. TRBV1 is marked as a pseudogene. The CDR3 is made up of 17 amino acids. The CDR3 loop reads CTSSQERLAASSYEQYF. CDR3 sequence (DNA): TGCACCAGCAGCCAAGAAAGACTAGCGGCGAGCTCCTACGAGCAGTACTTC.

The chain carries TRBV7-8 and TRBJ1-5; no clear D. This CDR3 region has 15 residues. Germline V gene data show CDR1 as SGHVS and CDR2 as FQNEAQ. V lost 3 bases, J lost 2 bases, and 11 bases lay in between. The CDR3 protein is CASSFGRLRNQPQHF. In DNA form, the CDR3 reads TGTGCCAGCAGCTTCGGACGGTTACGCAATCAGCCCCAGCATTTT.

The chain carries TRBV28 and TRBJ2-4, with 7 positions matching TRBD1. Germline values: CDR1 MDHEN, CDR2 SYDVKM. The junction had 10 bases not matched to a gene; V was cut back by 6 bases and J by 8 bases. The CDR3 spans 14 residues. CDR3 region: CASRRDSLPDIQYF. CDR3 bases: TGTGCCAGCAGACGGGACAGCCTTCCGGACATTCAGTACTTC.

The chain uses TRBV18 and TRBJ2-1, with a possible D match to TRBD2 (6 bases). Germline V gene data show CDR1 as KGHSH and CDR2 as LQKENI. The CDR3 is 16 amino acids. The V gene lost 2 bases and the J gene lost 6 bases, with 17 bases spanning the gap. CDR3 nucleotide sequence: TGTGCCAGCTCACCAGCCCGGAGTAGCGGAGGCAATGAGCAGTTCTTC. It encodes CASSPARSSGGNEQFF.